This T cell receptor (beta chain) was profiled in a study of T cells after yellow fever vaccination. Study as a whole: Libraries from low-cell-number fractions were prepared with the SMART-Seq v4 Ultra Low Input RNA kit.

This CDR3 is 14 amino acids long. Trimming cost V 2 bases and J 3 bases, with 10 bases left between them. Germline V gives CDR1 SGHAT, CDR2 FQNNGV. Findings and limits, study-wide: At around 95% for CD4 and about 91% for CD8, most primary-vaccination clones showed up again after the booster.

There are a few counts of this clonotype. Its antigen remains unknown. TCRdb re-derived calls from the 5' RACE reads in MiXCR, one entry per CDR3 protein. This table holds roughly 330,000 distinct CDR3 sequences, approximately 4% found once. The source of this sequence is a man between 18 and 29 years old who received the YFV17D yellow fever vaccine. The sequencing used PBMCs, collected 5 days after the yellow fever booster vaccination. V gene TRBV11-2 combines with J gene TRBJ1-2; perhaps TRBD1 as D (5 bases). In nucleotides, the CDR3 is TGTGCCAGCAGCTTACAGGGCCGGGACTATGGCTACACCTTC. Translated, it gives CASSLQGRDYGYTF.